Each of the 18 T cell receptor beta chains below was sequenced from the same sample in a study of blood T cell repertoires in COVID-19. Profiling relied on immunoSEQ multiplex PCR, and the TCRdb table lists in-frame clones only, not all of them. The data hold about 34,000 clones, with roughly four fifths observed a single time. The sequenced sample was peripheral blood. The receptors were gathered from a human donor in a cohort sampled during active COVID-19.

The gene calls are TRBV7-8 and TRBJ1-5; 8 nucleotides agree with TRBD1. V dropped 5 bases and J dropped 4; count of bases not matched to a gene: 7. Germline loops: CDR1 SGHVS, CDR2 FQNEAQ. The length of the CDR3 is 15 residues. The CDR3 nucleotides are TGTGCCAGCAGCCGAGGGACAGGCCTAAATCAGCCCCAGCATTTT. It translates to CASSRGTGLNQPQHF.

V and J are TRBV7-6 and TRBJ1-5, with D maybe TRBD1 (6 bases). The CDR3 is made up of 16 amino acids. Germline V gene data show CDR1 as SGHVS and CDR2 as FNYEAQ. V was trimmed by 5 bases and J by 2 bases, leaving 16 bases between them. CDR3 nucleotides: TGTGCCAGCAGCCCTAGGCAGGGGTCGGGCAATCAGCCCCAGCATTTT. Translated, it gives CASSPRQGSGNQPQHF.

This chain uses TRBV2 with TRBJ1-5; D is possibly TRBD1 (5 bases). This CDR3 spans 16 amino acids. Trimming took 4 bases from V and 3 from J, leaving 16 bases between them. Germline lookup yields CDR1 SNHLY and CDR2 FYNNEI. The CDR3: CASSGGGGVANQPQHF. CDR3 bases: TGTGCCAGCAGTGGGGGCGGAGGGGTTGCCAATCAGCCCCAGCATTTT. Supplemented by reference TRBV2 and TRBJ1-5, the full variable domain reads EPEVTQTPSHQVTQMGQEVILRCVPISNHLYFYWYRQILGQKVEFLVSFYNNEISEKSEIFDDQFSVERPDGSNFTLKIRSTKLEDSAMYFCASSGGGGVANQPQHFGDGTRLSIL.

CDR3 DNA sequence: TGTGCCAGCAGCTGGGGACAGGGGGATCAGCCCCAGCATTTT. The encoded protein is CASSWGQGDQPQHF. This chain uses TRBV4-2 with TRBJ1-5, with 11 bases lining up with TRBD1. Trimming cost V 5 bases and J 5 bases; bases outside gene matches: 2. Germline CDR1 reads LGHNA; CDR2 reads YNFKEQ. The CDR3 loop spans 14 amino acids.

This chain connects TRBV2 to TRBJ2-7; 7 nucleotides line up with TRBD1. The CDR3 totals 14 residues. Germline-derived CDR1 and CDR2 are SNHLY and FYNNEI. J gave up 0 bases and V 3 bases, and 2 bases lay outside the gene matches. CDR3 sequence: CASSEGDSSYEQYF. CDR3 DNA sequence: TGTGCCAGCAGTGAGGGGGACAGCTCCTACGAGCAGTACTTC.

J is TRBJ1-2 and V is TRBV6-2 or TRBV6-3, with 8 bases matching TRBD1. Losses at the gene ends were 4 bases for V and 2 bases for J; bases not matched to a gene: 6. Germline V lookup: CDR1 MNHEY, CDR2 SVGEGT. This CDR3 has 15 amino acids. CDR3 in amino acids: CASSSGQGHNYGYTF. In nucleotides, the CDR3 is TGTGCCAGCAGTTCTGGACAGGGACACAACTATGGCTACACCTTC.

This clone was seen a handful of times. J is TRBJ1-1 and V is TRBV5-1; TRBD1 is a possible D gene (5 bases). Germline V gene data show CDR1 as SGHRS and CDR2 as YFSETQ. The CDR3 has 14 amino acids. V was cut by 5 bases and J by 2 bases, with 13 bases left in between. The CDR3 nucleotides are TGCGCCAGCAGAGTAGCGGACACAAACACTGAAGCTTTCTTT. It translates to CASRVADTNTEAFF.

The chain recombines TRBV28 with TRBJ1-2; TRBD1 agrees at 10 bases. There are 15 residues in the CDR3. V lost 4 bases and J lost 4; bases outside the gene matches: 6. The germline gives CDR1 MDHEN, CDR2 SYDVKM. CDR3 DNA: TGTGCCAGCAGTTCCGGGGACAGGGGTCCCTATGGCTACACCTTC. Amino acid sequence: CASSSGDRGPYGYTF.

This chain connects TRBV27 to TRBJ2-7; TRBD2 aligns across 10 bases. The CDR3 sequence is 17 residues long. CDR1 is MNHEY, CDR2 SMNVEV, per germline (reference sequence). Unmatched junction bases numbered 11, after V lost 2 bases and J lost 4 bases. CDR3 nucleotides: TGTGCCAGCAGTTTAAGCGTCCTAGCGGGAGTGTCGTACGAGCAGTACTTC. The encoded protein is CASSLSVLAGVSYEQYF.

The genes are TRBV6-2 or TRBV6-3 and TRBJ2-5; tentatively, D is TRBD2 (6 bases). The CDR3 contains 17 residues. V was shortened by 5 bases and J by 5 bases, with 24 bases between the two germline ends. The germline V gene has CDR1 MNHEY and CDR2 SVGEGT. In DNA form, the CDR3 reads TGTGCCAGCAGTAATACTAGCCTCTTCGGTCGGGCGGAGACCCAGTACTTC. As protein: CASSNTSLFGRAETQYF.

The V and J genes are TRBV7-6 and TRBJ1-2; TRBD1 agrees at 9 bases. CDR3 length: 15 residues. V was pared by 5 bases and J by 4 bases, with 8 bases of the junction left unmatched. Germline lookup yields CDR1 SGHVS and CDR2 FNYEAQ. CDR3 amino acids: CASSRGTGQGYGYTF. Here the CDR3 DNA reads TGTGCCAGCAGCCGGGGGACAGGGCAGGGCTATGGCTACACCTTC.

V usage is TRBV28 and J usage is TRBJ2-7, with 11 bases fitting TRBD1. There are 18 residues in the CDR3. Per germline, CDR1 MDHEN and CDR2 SYDVKM. Losses at the gene ends were 6 bases for V and 2 bases for J; bases not matched to a gene: 15. CDR3 coding DNA: TGTGCCAGCAGCCCTAGGGCAGGTGGACAGGGGGCTACCTACGAGCAGTACTTC. Translation gives CASSPRAGGQGATYEQYF.

The genes are TRBV7-3 and TRBJ2-3, with TRBD2 matching 7 bases. Trimming at V came to 1 base and at J to 4 bases, leaving 5 bases not matched to a gene. The germline V gene has CDR1 SGHTA and CDR2 FQGTGA. The CDR3 has 15 residues. The CDR3 loop reads CASSLSGSRADTQYF. The DNA of the CDR3 is TGTGCCAGCAGCTTAAGCGGGAGTAGGGCAGATACGCAGTATTTT.

The chain links TRBV9 to TRBJ2-7, with D tentatively TRBD1 (5 bases). The V and J ends lost 1 base and 2 bases respectively, with 13 bases between them. The CDR3 runs 15 residues. Germline CDR1 reads SGDLS; CDR2 reads YYNGEE. The CDR3 bases are TGTGCCAGCAGCGTAAATACAGGCTTTGCCTACGAGCAGTACTTC. Translating it yields CASSVNTGFAYEQYF.

This chain links TRBV27 with TRBJ1-5; D remains ambiguous. This CDR3 has 15 residues. The V and J ends lost 0 bases and 4 bases respectively, with 10 bases between them. Germline V gene data show CDR1 as MNHEY and CDR2 as SMNVEV (reference sequence). The CDR3 protein is CASSLSSGWNQPQHF. CDR3 nucleotide sequence: TGTGCCAGCAGTTTATCGAGCGGGTGGAATCAGCCCCAGCATTTT.

DNA of the CDR3: TGTGCCAGCCGCGGGGATGGAGATACGCAGTATTTT. Translation: CASRGDGDTQYF. This chain joins TRBV2 and TRBJ2-3; D is possibly TRBD2 (6 bases). V was cut by 8 bases and J by 5 bases, with 11 bases left in between. From germline, CDR1 is SNHLY and CDR2 FYNNEI. This CDR3 comprises 12 residues.

V usage is TRBV6-2 or TRBV6-3 and J usage is TRBJ2-3; the D gene is possibly TRBD2 (5 bases). Germline assignment: CDR1 MNHEY and CDR2 SVGEGT. V lost 2 bases and J lost 5, with 20 bases in between. CDR3 length: 17 amino acids. This CDR3 reads CASSYVFGGIGQDTQYF. CDR3 nucleotides: TGTGCCAGCAGTTACGTGTTCGGAGGCATTGGGCAAGATACGCAGTATTTT.

The chain combines TRBV28 with TRBJ1-2; D possibly corresponds to TRBD1 (6 bases). Trimming took off 3 bases at V and 5 bases at J, with 16 bases between the two ends. Germline-derived CDR1 and CDR2 are MDHEN and SYDVKM. This CDR3 spans 15 amino acids. The CDR3 loop is CASSLGGATGYGYTF. DNA for the CDR3: TGTGCCAGCAGTTTGGGGGGGGCCACGGGATATGGCTACACCTTC.